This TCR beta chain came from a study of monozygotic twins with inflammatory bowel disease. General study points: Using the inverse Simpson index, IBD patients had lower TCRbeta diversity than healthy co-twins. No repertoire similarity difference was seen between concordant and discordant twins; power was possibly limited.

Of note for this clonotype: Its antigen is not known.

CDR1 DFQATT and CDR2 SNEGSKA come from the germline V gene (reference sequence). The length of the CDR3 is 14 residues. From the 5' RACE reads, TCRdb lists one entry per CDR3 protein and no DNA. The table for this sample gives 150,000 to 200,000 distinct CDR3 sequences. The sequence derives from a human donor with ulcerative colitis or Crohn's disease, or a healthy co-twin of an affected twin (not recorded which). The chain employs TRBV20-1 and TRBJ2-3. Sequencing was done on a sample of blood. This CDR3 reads CSATIVVGADTQYF.